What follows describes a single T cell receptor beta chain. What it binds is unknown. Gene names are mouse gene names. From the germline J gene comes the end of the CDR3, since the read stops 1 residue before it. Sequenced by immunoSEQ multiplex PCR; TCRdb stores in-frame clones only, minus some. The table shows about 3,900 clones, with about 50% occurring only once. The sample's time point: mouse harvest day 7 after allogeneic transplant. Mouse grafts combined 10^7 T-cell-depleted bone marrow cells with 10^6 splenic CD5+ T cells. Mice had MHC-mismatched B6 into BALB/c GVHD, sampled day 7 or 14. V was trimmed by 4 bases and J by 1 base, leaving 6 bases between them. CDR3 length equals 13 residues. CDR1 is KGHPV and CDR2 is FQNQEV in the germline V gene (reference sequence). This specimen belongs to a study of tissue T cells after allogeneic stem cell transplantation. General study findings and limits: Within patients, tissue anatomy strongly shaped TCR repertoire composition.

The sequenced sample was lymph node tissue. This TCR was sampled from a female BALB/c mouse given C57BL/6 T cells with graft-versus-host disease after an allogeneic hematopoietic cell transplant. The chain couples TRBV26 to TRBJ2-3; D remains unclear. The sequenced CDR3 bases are TGTGCCAGCAGTCGAAACCGTGCAGAAACGCTGTAT. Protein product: CASSRNRAETLY. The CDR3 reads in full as CASSRNRAETLYF.